A single sample gave rise to the 26 T cell receptor beta chains below, sequenced in a study of blood T cell repertoires in COVID-19. TCRdb's table, derived via immunoSEQ multiplex PCR, lists solely in-frame clones and lacks some. The sample has some 270,000 clones, about 85% seen once. Input material: peripheral blood. These receptors were obtained from a human donor with COVID-19, enrolled during active disease. The donor label of this sample is uncertain.

This clone was counted a single time. The rearrangement links TRBV11-3 to TRBJ1-1, with unresolved D. This CDR3 is built from 13 residues. V dropped 3 bases and J dropped 1 base, with 6 bases sitting between them. Germline-derived CDR1 and CDR2 are SGHNT and YENEEA. CDR3 bases: TGTGCCAGCAGCTTGGAGGGGAACACTGAAGCTTTCTTT. This sequence encodes CASSLEGNTEAFF.

The V and J genes are TRBV7-2 and TRBJ1-2; 7 bases align to TRBD1. Germline V gives CDR1 SGHTA, CDR2 FQGNSA. The CDR3 is 13 residues long. V trimming: 7 bases; J trimming: 4 bases; junction bases outside the gene matches: 6. The chain's CDR3 is CASTGRTGYGYTF. In DNA, the CDR3 is TGTGCCAGCACCGGACGGACAGGCTATGGCTACACCTTC.

The chain joins TRBV10-3 to TRBJ1-2; TRBD1 matches at 10 bases. Per the germline V gene, CDR1 is ENHRY and CDR2 is SYGVKD. V shed 11 bases and J 5 bases; nucleotides not matched to a gene: 11. This CDR3 is 14 amino acids long. The CDR3 DNA follows: TGTGCCGCCCGTGACAGGGGGCATGGGTATGGCTACACCTTC. Amino acid sequence: CAARDRGHGYGYTF.

The chain joins TRBV5-6 to TRBJ2-1, with 11 nucleotides matching TRBD2. V shed 1 base, J shed 4 bases, and the junction held 13 bases outside the gene matches. The CDR3 spans 19 residues. The germline V gene encodes CDR1 SGHDT and CDR2 YYEEEE. The CDR3 sequence: CASSLKRGSGRAQYNEQFF. CDR3 bases: TGTGCCAGCAGCTTGAAAAGGGGTAGCGGGAGGGCCCAGTACAATGAGCAGTTCTTC.

This chain links TRBV2 with TRBJ2-2; D might be TRBD1 (5 bases). The CDR3 runs 14 residues. Germline-derived CDR1 and CDR2 are SNHLY and FYNNEI. V gave up 6 bases and J gave up 1 base, with 9 bases separating them. As DNA, the CDR3 is TGTGCCAGCAGAATCGACAGGAACACCGGGGAGCTGTTTTTT. Translated, it gives CASRIDRNTGELFF.

The chain has TRBV4-2 and TRBJ2-1, with TRBD2 identical over 9 bases. The CDR3 spans 20 residues. Germline CDR1 is LGHNA and CDR2 is YNFKEQ. The V gene end was trimmed by 0 bases and the J gene end by 1 base; junction bases not matched to a gene: 13. The CDR3 loop is CASSQDATSGLITSYNEQFF. The CDR3 nucleotides are TGTGCCAGCAGCCAAGATGCAACTAGCGGGCTTATAACGTCCTACAATGAGCAGTTCTTC.

The chain uses TRBV28 and TRBJ2-7; perhaps TRBD2 as D (7 bases). CDR1 is MDHEN and CDR2 is SYDVKM in the germline V gene. The V gene lost 3 bases and the J gene lost 1 base, with 13 bases spanning the gap. The CDR3 is 15 residues long. In DNA form, the CDR3 reads TGTGCCAGCAGTTTCAGGGGCGGGAGATCCTACGAGCAGTACTTC. It specifies CASSFRGGRSYEQYF.

J is TRBJ2-7 and V is TRBV5-1, with a weak D call TRBD1 (5 bases). The CDR3 sequence is 13 residues long. Germline-derived CDR1 and CDR2 are SGHRS and YFSETQ. V was trimmed by 1 base and J by 3 bases, leaving 8 bases between them. The CDR3 is CASSLNQGYEQYF. CDR3 sequence (DNA): TGCGCCAGCAGCTTGAACCAGGGCTACGAGCAGTACTTC.

The chain recombines TRBV9 with TRBJ1-2; tentatively, D is TRBD1 (5 bases). The V end was cut by 3 bases, the J end by 7 bases, with 16 bases between. The germline V gene has CDR1 SGDLS and CDR2 YYNGEE. The CDR3 covers 14 residues. CDR3 loop: CASSALQVPSGYTF. DNA for the CDR3: TGTGCCAGCAGCGCACTACAGGTACCGTCTGGCTACACCTTC.

The rearrangement links TRBV7-8 to TRBJ1-1; D is possibly TRBD1 (5 bases). CDR3 size: 14 residues. In germline, CDR1 is SGHVS, CDR2 FQNEAQ. V was cut by 8 bases and J by 4 bases, with 17 bases left in between. For the CDR3, the DNA is TGTGCCAGCCTGGGGGGGGTGATGATCACTGAAGCTTTCTTT. Encoded protein: CASLGGVMITEAFF.

The CDR3 DNA sequence: TGCAGCGTTGAAGGGGAGGGGGGAACTAATGAAAAACTGTTTTTT. Its protein is CSVEGEGGTNEKLFF. V and J are TRBV29-1 and TRBJ1-4; D possibly corresponds to TRBD1 (6 bases). Per the germline V gene, CDR1 is SQVTM and CDR2 is ANQGSEA. V was pared by 1 base and J by 1 base, with 10 bases between. The CDR3 runs 15 residues.

V is TRBV29-1 and J is TRBJ2-1; 7 bases agree with TRBD2. The CDR3 runs to 13 residues. In germline, CDR1 is SQVTM, CDR2 ANQGSEA. The V gene end was trimmed by 7 bases and the J gene end by 7 bases; junction bases not matched to a gene: 10. The CDR3 DNA reads TGCAGCGCACTGAGGGTGGGAGGGAATGAGCAGTTCTTC. Protein product: CSALRVGGNEQFF.

The chain links TRBV28 to TRBJ1-2, with 7 bases matching TRBD1. Germline CDR1 and CDR2: MDHEN and SYDVKM. There are 14 residues in the CDR3. The V segment lost 5 bases and the J segment 3 bases; nucleotides outside the gene matches: 6. The CDR3 DNA reads as TGTGCCAGCAGTGGGGACAGAACTCACTATGGCTACACCTTC. Its protein product is CASSGDRTHYGYTF.

The rearrangement joins TRBV6-5 to TRBJ2-1, with D maybe TRBD1 (7 bases). The CDR3 contains 15 residues. Trimming shortened V by 6 bases and J by 7 bases, and 19 bases separated the two germline ends. The germline V gene has CDR1 MNHEY and CDR2 SVGAGI. CDR3 in amino acids: CASRDQGGGGNEQFF. The CDR3 nucleotides read TGTGCCAGCAGGGACCAGGGGGGCGGTGGGAATGAGCAGTTCTTC.

V is TRBV6-5 and J is TRBJ2-2; perhaps TRBD1 as D (5 bases). Germline lookup yields CDR1 MNHEY and CDR2 SVGAGI. CDR3 length: 15 amino acids. Trimming removed 2 bases from V and 3 bases from J, with 10 bases in between. The chain's CDR3 is CASSYQGPDTGELFF. The DNA for the CDR3 is TGTGCCAGCAGTTACCAGGGCCCCGACACCGGGGAGCTGTTTTTT.

Here the CDR3 reads CASSLASSGGIQETQYF. The CDR3 DNA is TGCGCCAGCAGCTTGGCCTCTAGCGGGGGGATTCAAGAGACCCAGTACTTC. V gene TRBV5-1 combines with J gene TRBJ2-5, with 11 bases identical to TRBD2. The germline gives CDR1 SGHRS, CDR2 YFSETQ. The V segment lost 0 bases and the J segment 2 bases; nucleotides outside the gene matches: 6. The CDR3 is 17 amino acids.

The sample holds many counts of this clone. V is TRBV7-9 and J is TRBJ2-1, with 7 bases identical to TRBD2. This CDR3 has 13 residues. Germline assignment: CDR1 SEHNR and CDR2 FQNEAQ (reference sequence). V was clipped by 5 bases and J by 11 bases; unmatched bases: 9. The CDR3: CASSNAGDWKQFF. The CDR3 DNA sequence: TGTGCCAGCAGCAACGCGGGAGACTGGAAGCAGTTCTTC. Filled out from reference TRBV7-9 and TRBJ2-1, the complete variable domain reads DTGVSQNPRHKITKRGQNVTFRCDPISEHNRLYWYRQTLGQGPEFLTYFQNEAQLEKSRLLSDRFSAERPKGSFSTLEIQRTEQGDSAMYLCASSNAGDWKQFFGPGTRLTVL.

V and J are TRBV6-6 and TRBJ1-3; 7 nucleotides match TRBD1. CDR3 length: 16 amino acids. The J segment lost 1 base and the V segment lost 2 bases, leaving 5 bases of the junction unmatched. Looked up from germline, CDR1 is MNHNY and CDR2 is SVGAGI (reference sequence). CDR3 DNA: TGTGCCAGCAGTTACCACTTGACAGGGTCTGGAAACACCATATATTTT. It yields the protein CASSYHLTGSGNTIYF.

This chain uses TRBV19 with TRBJ2-2; 9 bases are shared with TRBD1. The junction had 7 bases not matched to a gene; V was cut back by 7 bases and J by 7 bases. Germline V CDR1 and CDR2: LNHDA, SQIVND (reference sequence). The CDR3 has 14 amino acids. The CDR3, as DNA: TGTGCCAGTACCCGGGACAGGGACCTCGGGGAGCTGTTTTTT. The encoded protein is CASTRDRDLGELFF.

The chain employs TRBV2 and TRBJ1-1; no firm D call. This CDR3 region has 11 residues. The V end lost 2 bases, the J end lost 11 bases, and 9 bases lay between the germline ends. The germline CDR1 and CDR2 sequences are SNHLY and FYNNEI. In DNA, the CDR3 is TGTGCCAGCAGTGAAATCGGTACCGCTTTCTTT. Encoded protein: CASSEIGTAFF. Filled out from reference TRBV2 and TRBJ1-1, the complete variable domain reads EPEVTQTPSHQVTQMGQEVILRCVPISNHLYFYWYRQILGQKVEFLVSFYNNEISEKSEIFDDQFSVERPDGSNFTLKIRSTKLEDSAMYFCASSEIGTAFFGQGTRLTVV.

The chain joins TRBV5-1 to TRBJ1-6; 7 bases are shared with TRBD1. Germline assignment: CDR1 SGHRS and CDR2 YFSETQ. CDR3 size: 16 residues. Trimming cost V 4 bases and J 7 bases; bases outside gene matches: 11. In DNA, the CDR3 is TGCGCCAGCAGCCGGGAGGGGGCGCGGGAAAATTCACCCCTCCACTTT. Translating it yields CASSREGARENSPLHF. The whole variable domain, filled in from reference TRBV5-1 and TRBJ1-6, reads KAGVTQTPRYLIKTRGQQVTLSCSPISGHRSVSWYQQTPGQGLQFLFEYFSETQRNKGNFPGRFSGRQFSNSRSEMNVSTLELGDSALYLCASSREGARENSPLHFGNGTRLTVT.

This clone was seen a few times. This chain joins TRBV28 and TRBJ1-1; TRBD1 might be the D (6 bases). The V gene lost 2 bases and the J gene lost 5 bases, with 12 bases spanning the gap. This CDR3 region has 14 residues. Germline V gives CDR1 MDHEN, CDR2 SYDVKM. The CDR3 spells CASSLRGARTEAFF. CDR3 nucleotide sequence: TGTGCCAGCAGTTTACGGGGGGCACGGACTGAAGCTTTCTTT.

In nucleotides, the CDR3 is TGTGCCAGCATTACGGGAGGGTCGCGGGGTGAGCAGTTCTTC. It encodes CASITGGSRGEQFF. This chain links TRBV28 with TRBJ2-1; the match to TRBD2 covers 8 bases. Germline V gene sequence: CDR1 MDHEN, CDR2 SYDVKM. J lost 9 bases, V lost 7 bases, and 11 bases had no gene match. The CDR3 is 14 amino acids.

V usage is TRBV10-3 and J usage is TRBJ2-7, with D tentatively TRBD1 (5 bases). V lost 9 bases and J lost 5, with 11 bases in between. The CDR3 length is 11 residues. CDR1 and CDR2 from the germline V gene are ENHRY and SYGVKD. The CDR3 DNA sequence: TGTGCCATATCTGTCAGGGACGAGCAGTACTTC. Its translation is CAISVRDEQYF.

The V gene is TRBV23-1, the J gene TRBJ1-4; possible D gene TRBD1, 5 bases. TRBV23-1 is an ORF, and what it does is uncertain. Between the trimmed V and J ends, which lost 0 bases and 8 bases, there was a span of 22 bases. The CDR3 totals 18 residues. DNA of the CDR3: TGCGCCAGCAGTCAATCCCGCAGGGAAGAGGTCGTTTGCGAAAAACTGTTTTTT. Its translation is CASSQSRREEVVCEKLFF.

The chain is built from TRBV6-5 and TRBJ2-7; 7 positions match TRBD2. There are 16 residues in the CDR3. Trimming cost V 4 bases and J 6 bases; bases outside gene matches: 15. Germline CDR1 MNHEY, CDR2 SVGAGI. Here the CDR3 reads CASSWVLGLAVSEQYF. For the CDR3, the DNA is TGTGCCAGCAGTTGGGTATTAGGTCTAGCGGTAAGCGAGCAGTACTTC.